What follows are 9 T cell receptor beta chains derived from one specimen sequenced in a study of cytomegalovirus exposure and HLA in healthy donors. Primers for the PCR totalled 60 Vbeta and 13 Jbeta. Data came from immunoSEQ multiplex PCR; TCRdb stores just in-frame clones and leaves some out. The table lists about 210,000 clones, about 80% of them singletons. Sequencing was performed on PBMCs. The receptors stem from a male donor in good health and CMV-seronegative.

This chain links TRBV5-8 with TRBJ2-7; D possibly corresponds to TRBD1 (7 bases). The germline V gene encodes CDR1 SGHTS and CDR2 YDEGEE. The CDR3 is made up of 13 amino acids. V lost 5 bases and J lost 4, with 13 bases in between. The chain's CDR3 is CASSEGAGYEQYF. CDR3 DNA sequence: TGTGCCAGCAGTGAGGGGGCGGGGTACGAGCAGTACTTC.

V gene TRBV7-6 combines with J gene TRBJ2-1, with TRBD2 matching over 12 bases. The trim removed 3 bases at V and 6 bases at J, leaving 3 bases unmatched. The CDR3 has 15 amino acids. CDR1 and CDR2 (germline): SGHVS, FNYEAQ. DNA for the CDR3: TGTGCCAGCAGCTTCACACTAGCGGGGGGCAATGAGCAGTTCTTC. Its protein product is CASSFTLAGGNEQFF.

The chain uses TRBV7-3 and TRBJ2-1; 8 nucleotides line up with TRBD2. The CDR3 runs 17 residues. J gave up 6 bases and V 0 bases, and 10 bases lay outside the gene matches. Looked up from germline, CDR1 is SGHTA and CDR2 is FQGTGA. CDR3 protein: CASSLTWASGRSNEQFF. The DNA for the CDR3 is TGTGCCAGCAGCTTAACATGGGCGAGCGGGAGATCCAATGAGCAGTTCTTC.

As DNA, the CDR3 is TGTGCCAGCAGTGATAGCAGGGGTAGAAACACCATATATTTT. Its translation: CASSDSRGRNTIYF. The chain employs TRBV6-1 and TRBJ1-3; a weak D match, TRBD1 (6 bases). CDR3 length: 14 amino acids. The ends were cut back, 3 bases at V and 5 bases at J, with 11 bases in the middle. Per the germline V gene, CDR1 is MNHNS and CDR2 is SASEGT.

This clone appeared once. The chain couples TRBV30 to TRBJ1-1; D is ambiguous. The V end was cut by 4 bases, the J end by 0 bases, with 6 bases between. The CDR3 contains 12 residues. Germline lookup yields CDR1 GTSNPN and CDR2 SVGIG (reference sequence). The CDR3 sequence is CAWKSLNTEAFF. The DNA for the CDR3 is TGTGCCTGGAAAAGCTTGAACACTGAAGCTTTCTTT. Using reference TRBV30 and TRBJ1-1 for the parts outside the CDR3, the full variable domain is SQTIHQWPATLVQPVGSPLSLECTVEGTSNPNLYWYRQAAGRGLQLLFYSVGIGQISSEVPQNLSASRPQDRQFILSSKKLLLSDSGFYLCAWKSLNTEAFFGQGTRLTVV.

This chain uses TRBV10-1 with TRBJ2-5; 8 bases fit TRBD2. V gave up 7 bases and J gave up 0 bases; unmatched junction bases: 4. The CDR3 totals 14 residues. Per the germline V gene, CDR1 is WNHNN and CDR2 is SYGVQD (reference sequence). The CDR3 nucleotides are TGCGCCAGCAATAGTAGCGGGAACCAAGAGACCCAGTACTTC. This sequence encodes CASNSSGNQETQYF.

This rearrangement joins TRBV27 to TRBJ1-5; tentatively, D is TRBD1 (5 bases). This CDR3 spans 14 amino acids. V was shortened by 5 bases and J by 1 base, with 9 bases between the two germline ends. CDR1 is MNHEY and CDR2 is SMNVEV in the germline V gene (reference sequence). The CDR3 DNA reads TGTGCCAGCAGTCAGCGGGGGAGCAATCAGCCCCAGCATTTT. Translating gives CASSQRGSNQPQHF.

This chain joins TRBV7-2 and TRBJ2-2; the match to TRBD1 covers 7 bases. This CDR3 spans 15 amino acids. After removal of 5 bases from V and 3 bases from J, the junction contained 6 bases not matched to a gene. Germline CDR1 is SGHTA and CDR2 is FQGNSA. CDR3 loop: CASSRDRVDTGELFF. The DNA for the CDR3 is TGTGCCAGCAGCAGAGACAGGGTAGACACCGGGGAGCTGTTTTTT.

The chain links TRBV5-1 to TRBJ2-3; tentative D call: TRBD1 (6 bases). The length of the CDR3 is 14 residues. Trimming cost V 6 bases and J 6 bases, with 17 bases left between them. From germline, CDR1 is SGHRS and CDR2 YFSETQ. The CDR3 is CASTIRTDSDTQYF. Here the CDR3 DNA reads TGCGCCAGCACCATTAGGACAGATTCGGATACGCAGTATTTT.